This T cell receptor (beta chain) was captured by sequencing in a study of spatial heterogeneity in lung cancer. Study information: A consistent excess of beta-chain over alpha-chain sequences was detected. Averaged across combinations, each unique TCR and UMI pairing appeared more than ten times in raw reads, which were uncorrected. Study-wide results and limits: Circulating ubiquitous expanded tumor TCRs were observed more frequently at resection than at follow-up.

As regards this clonotype: Its antigen is undetermined.

Time point meaning: sample taken at primary tumor resection. Tumor, nontumor lung or frozen PBMC supplied whole RNA, sequenced without sorting. Samples were obtained from some 72 donors, all untreated early-stage non-small cell lung cancer patients. The CDR3 is 11 residues long. Trimming pared 7 bases from V and 4 bases from J, leaving 7 bases between. TCRdb called the 5' RACE reads again in MiXCR, with one record for every CDR3 protein. The sample holds some 83,000 distinct CDR3 sequences, 15% to 20% seen once. The chain is built from TRBV12-3 or TRBV12-4 and TRBJ2-5, with D perhaps matching TRBD2 (5 bases). The receptor was isolated from a male donor with early-stage non-small cell lung cancer. Specimen: PBMCs, collected at surgery. This CDR3 is CASTRGETQYF. The CDR3 region has the DNA TGTGCCAGCACCCGGGGAGAGACCCAGTACTTC.